This entry features one TCR beta chain sequence. Antigen unknown. These data are taken from a study of cytomegalovirus exposure and HLA in healthy donors. Findings and caveats of the study: Solely CMV serostatus was available to characterize immune exposure.

V gave up 4 bases and J gave up 1 base; unmatched junction bases: 13. The CDR3 covers 17 residues. In germline, CDR1 is MNHNS, CDR2 SASEGT. This PCR relied on a set of 60 Vbeta primers and 13 Jbeta primers. The assay was immunoSEQ multiplex PCR, and TCRdb's table has in-frame clones only and misses some. Altogether about 140,000 clones are present, roughly 79% being singletons, with the ten largest covering around 2%. The V and J genes are TRBV6-1 and TRBJ2-7; 7 bases align to TRBD1. The sample taken for sequencing was PBMCs. This clonotype was obtained from a middle-aged woman in good health and CMV-seronegative. The CDR3 is CASSAWDWAGGSYEQYF. The CDR3 DNA sequence: TGTGCCAGCAGTGCCTGGGATTGGGCAGGGGGTTCCTACGAGCAGTACTTC.